Listed here are 21 T cell receptor beta chains from one sample, sequenced in a study of blood T cell repertoires in COVID-19. Assay: immunoSEQ multiplex PCR; the TCRdb copy retains only in-frame clones and omits some. The sample lists about 120,000 clones, around three quarters occurring once. Sequencing used peripheral blood. These receptors were collected from a middle-aged man with active or convalescent COVID-19.

V gene TRBV11-2 combines with J gene TRBJ1-2, with D possibly TRBD1 on 5 matching bases. This CDR3 comprises 14 residues. Trimming removed 1 base from V and 8 bases from J, with 14 bases in between. Germline CDR1 and CDR2: SGHAT and FQNNGV. CDR3 sequence: CASSLGWGEEGYTF. As DNA, the CDR3 is TGTGCCAGCAGCTTAGGGTGGGGGGAGGAAGGCTACACCTTC.

As for this clone: Other DNA sequences in the same sample also yield this CDR3. This chain uses TRBV9 with TRBJ1-3; D unresolved. The V end lost 0 bases, the J end lost 0 bases, and 4 bases lay between the germline ends. The CDR3 covers 14 residues. Germline CDR1 SGDLS, CDR2 YYNGEE. This chain's CDR3 is CASSVGSSGNTIYF. The CDR3 nucleotides read TGTGCCAGCAGCGTAGGGAGCTCTGGAAACACCATATATTTT.

The chain has TRBV18 and TRBJ2-2; TRBD2 matches 12 bases. In germline, CDR1 is KGHSH, CDR2 LQKENI. This CDR3 comprises 16 residues. V shed 3 bases and J 7 bases; nucleotides not matched to a gene: 6. The CDR3 here is CASSPPTSGRDGELFF. In DNA, the CDR3 is TGTGCCAGCTCACCTCCGACTAGCGGGAGAGACGGGGAGCTGTTTTTT.

The V and J genes are TRBV30 and TRBJ2-7, with D hard to call. Germline V gene data show CDR1 as GTSNPN and CDR2 as SVGIG (reference sequence). The CDR3 covers 14 residues. The V end lost 2 bases, the J end lost 4 bases, and 15 bases lay between the germline ends. CDR3 bases: TGTGCCTGGAGTCCTCGAGGCCGAAATTACGAGCAGTACTTC. This gives the protein CAWSPRGRNYEQYF.

The chain joins TRBV19 to TRBJ1-2; 8 positions match TRBD1. This CDR3 spans 16 amino acids. CDR1 is LNHDA and CDR2 is SQIVND in the germline V gene (reference sequence). Unmatched junction bases numbered 11, after V lost 5 bases and J lost 3 bases. The CDR3 reads CASSSSQRTGHYGYTF. DNA of the CDR3: TGTGCCAGTAGTTCATCTCAGAGGACAGGGCACTATGGCTACACCTTC.

The rearrangement joins TRBV3-1 (or the pseudogene TRBV3-2) to TRBJ2-3, with D perhaps TRBD1 (6 bases). Germline CDR1 is LGHDT and CDR2 is YNNKEL (reference sequence). The germline V and J ends were trimmed by 1 base and 10 bases, with 12 bases remaining between them. The CDR3 covers 13 residues. This CDR3 reads CASSQGRTAAQYF. CDR3 DNA sequence: TGTGCCAGCAGCCAAGGGCGGACAGCGGCGCAGTATTTT.

Only a few counts were recorded for this clone. Different DNA sequences within this sample yield the same CDR3. The V and J genes are TRBV7-6 and TRBJ2-2, with 11 nucleotides matching TRBD2. This CDR3 region has 15 residues. Looked up from germline, CDR1 is SGHVS and CDR2 is FNYEAQ. V lost 1 base to trimming and J lost 5 bases; unmatched junction nucleotides: 0. The CDR3 coding sequence is TGTGCCAGCAGCTTAGTAGCGGGAGGGACCGGGGAGCTGTTTTTT. This codes for CASSLVAGGTGELFF. Full variable domain (rest looked up from reference TRBV7-6 and TRBJ2-2): GAGVSQSPRYKVTKRGQDVALRCDPISGHVSLYWYRQALGQGPEFLTYFNYEAQQDKSGLPNDRFSAERPEGSISTLTIQRTEQRDSAMYRCASSLVAGGTGELFFGEGSRLTVL.

V gene TRBV4-3 combines with J gene TRBJ2-1; TRBD1 matches at 7 bases. Germline-derived CDR1 and CDR2 are LGHNA and YSLEER. The CDR3 sequence is 14 residues long. Germline trimming cut 3 bases from V and 3 bases from J; bases unmatched to any gene: 2. The CDR3 DNA is TGCGCCAGCAGCCACCCAGGGGGCTACAATGAGCAGTTCTTC. Translation: CASSHPGGYNEQFF.

This clone was observed a single time. The V call is TRBV6-2 or TRBV6-3, the J call TRBJ2-5, with 8 bases identical to TRBD2. The CDR3 sequence is 15 residues long. With 6 bases clipped from V and 3 bases from J, the junction kept 9 bases outside the gene matches. From germline, CDR1 is MNHEY and CDR2 SVGEGT. CDR3 DNA sequence: TGTGCCAGCAGCCGGGGGGGACACTTCAAAGAGACCCAGTACTTC. Encoded protein: CASSRGGHFKETQYF.

The chain combines TRBV7-3 with TRBJ2-3, with 10 bases lining up with TRBD1. V shed 5 bases and J 4 bases; nucleotides not matched to a gene: 6. The length of the CDR3 is 15 residues. Germline assignment: CDR1 SGHTA and CDR2 FQGTGA. For the CDR3, the DNA is TGTGCCAGCAGCCCCTGGGACAGGGGCGCAGATACGCAGTATTTT. Translating it yields CASSPWDRGADTQYF.

The rearrangement uses TRBV28 and TRBJ1-5, with D perhaps TRBD1 (6 bases). This CDR3 has 13 amino acids. The germline CDR1 and CDR2 sequences are MDHEN and SYDVKM. Trimming stripped 6 bases from V and 4 bases from J, with 10 bases between. Written as DNA, the CDR3 is TGTGCCAGCAGGGACAGCTTAAATCAGCCCCAGCATTTT. It encodes CASRDSLNQPQHF.

This rearrangement joins TRBV9 to TRBJ2-3; 8 bases are a match to TRBD2. The trim removed 4 bases at V and 1 base at J, leaving 11 bases unmatched. CDR3 length equals 17 residues. Germline values: CDR1 SGDLS, CDR2 YYNGEE. The CDR3 spells CASSPSRTSRGTDTQYF. CDR3 sequence (DNA): TGTGCCAGCAGCCCATCCCGGACTAGCCGAGGCACAGATACGCAGTATTTT.

The V and J genes are TRBV27 and TRBJ2-7, with a weak D call TRBD1 (5 bases). The V end was cut by 3 bases, the J end by 2 bases, with 14 bases between. CDR1 is MNHEY and CDR2 is SMNVEV in the germline V gene (reference sequence). This CDR3 has 15 amino acids. The CDR3 nucleotides read TGTGCCAGCAGTTTGGGCTTGACAGTCGCCTACGAGCAGTACTTC. Protein sequence: CASSLGLTVAYEQYF.

The V and J genes are TRBV5-5 and TRBJ2-5; D is unresolved. Germline CDR1 and CDR2: SGHKS and YYEKEE (reference sequence). Trimming took 0 bases from V and 2 from J, leaving 5 bases between them. This CDR3 spans 13 amino acids. The CDR3 DNA is TGTGCCAGCAGCTTGGCCAGTCAAGAGACCCAGTACTTC. Encoded protein: CASSLASQETQYF.

In this sample, this clone turned up once. The V gene is TRBV2, the J gene TRBJ1-5, with 7 bases matching TRBD1. This CDR3 comprises 13 residues. The V gene's germline CDR1 is SNHLY and CDR2 FYNNEI. V lost 6 bases and J lost 5; bases outside the gene matches: 4. This chain's CDR3 is CASRLTGYQPQHF. In nucleotides, the CDR3 is TGTGCCAGCAGATTGACAGGGTATCAGCCCCAGCATTTT.

The rearrangement joins TRBV5-1 to TRBJ2-3, with TRBD1 identical over 7 bases. V shed 5 bases and J 2 bases; nucleotides not matched to a gene: 5. The CDR3 extends over 14 amino acids. The germline V gene has CDR1 SGHRS and CDR2 YFSETQ. The CDR3 DNA reads TGCGCCAGCAGTTTCGGGACAGTCACAGATACGCAGTATTTT. It codes for CASSFGTVTDTQYF. Variable domain in full (rest from reference TRBV5-1 and TRBJ2-3): KAGVTQTPRYLIKTRGQQVTLSCSPISGHRSVSWYQQTPGQGLQFLFEYFSETQRNKGNFPGRFSGRQFSNSRSEMNVSTLELGDSALYLCASSFGTVTDTQYFGPGTRLTVL.

This sequence joins TRBV24-1 and TRBJ2-5, with 14 bases aligning to TRBD2. Germline V gives CDR1 KGHDR, CDR2 SFDVKD. This CDR3 is built from 17 residues. Losses at the gene ends were 5 bases for V and 4 bases for J; bases not matched to a gene: 8. The chain's CDR3 is CATSALPGTSGRETQYF. CDR3 DNA: TGTGCCACCAGTGCCCTCCCGGGGACTAGCGGGAGAGAGACCCAGTACTTC.

The genes are TRBV29-1 and TRBJ1-1, with D perhaps matching TRBD1 (5 bases). Germline values: CDR1 SQVTM, CDR2 ANQGSEA. The length of the CDR3 is 12 residues. Trimming took 7 bases from V and 1 from J, leaving 10 bases between them. The CDR3 loop reads CSGLTGNTEAFF. As DNA, the CDR3 is TGCAGCGGCCTCACAGGGAACACTGAAGCTTTCTTT.

This clone was recorded only once. CDR3 amino acids: CASNQETGLSGELFF. The CDR3 nucleotides are TGTGCCAGCAATCAGGAGACAGGGCTGTCCGGGGAGCTGTTTTTT. This chain joins TRBV7-2 and TRBJ2-2; 7 bases line up with TRBD1. CDR1 and CDR2 from the germline V gene are SGHTA and FQGNSA. J lost 6 bases, V lost 7 bases, and 11 bases had no gene match. CDR3 length: 15 amino acids. Filled out from reference TRBV7-2 and TRBJ2-2, the complete variable domain reads GAGVSQSPSNKVTEKGKDVELRCDPISGHTALYWYRQSLGQGLEFLIYFQGNSAPDKSGLPSDRFSAERTGGSVSTLTIQRTQQEDSAVYLCASNQETGLSGELFFGEGSRLTVL.

The chain employs TRBV6-6 and TRBJ1-2; no clear D gene. Germline V gene lookup returns CDR1 MNHNY and CDR2 SVGAGI (reference sequence). This CDR3 contains 12 residues. The ends were cut back, 2 bases at V and 6 bases at J, with 7 bases in the middle. The CDR3 here is CASSYLGDGYTF. Here the CDR3 DNA reads TGTGCCAGCAGTTACCTCGGAGATGGCTACACCTTC.

This chain joins TRBV11-2 and TRBJ1-1; no clear D. Germline-derived CDR1 and CDR2 are SGHAT and FQNNGV. The ends were cut back, 5 bases at V and 3 bases at J, with 16 bases in the middle. The CDR3 sequence is 15 residues long. The CDR3 region is CASSPTPGGDTEAFF. The CDR3 DNA sequence: TGTGCCAGCAGCCCAACGCCGGGTGGCGACACTGAAGCTTTCTTT.